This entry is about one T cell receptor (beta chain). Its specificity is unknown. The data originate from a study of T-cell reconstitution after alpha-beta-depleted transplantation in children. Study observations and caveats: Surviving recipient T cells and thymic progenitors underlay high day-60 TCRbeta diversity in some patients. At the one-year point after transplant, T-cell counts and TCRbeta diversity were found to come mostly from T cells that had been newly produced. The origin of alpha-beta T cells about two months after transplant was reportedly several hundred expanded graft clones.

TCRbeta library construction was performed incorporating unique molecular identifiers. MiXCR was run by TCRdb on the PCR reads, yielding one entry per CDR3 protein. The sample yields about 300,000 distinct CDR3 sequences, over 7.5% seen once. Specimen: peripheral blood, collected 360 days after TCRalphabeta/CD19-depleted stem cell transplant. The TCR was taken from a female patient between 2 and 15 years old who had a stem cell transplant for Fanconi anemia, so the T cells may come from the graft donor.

The CDR3 reads CAWSLVGGKLFF. The CDR3 DNA reads TGTGCCTGGAGCCTTGTGGGAGGAAAACTGTTTTTT. J is TRBJ1-4 and V is TRBV30; D gene uncertain. Germline V gene sequence: CDR1 GTSNPN, CDR2 SVGIG (reference sequence). Trimming took 3 bases from V and 10 from J, leaving 12 bases between them. The CDR3 covers 12 residues.